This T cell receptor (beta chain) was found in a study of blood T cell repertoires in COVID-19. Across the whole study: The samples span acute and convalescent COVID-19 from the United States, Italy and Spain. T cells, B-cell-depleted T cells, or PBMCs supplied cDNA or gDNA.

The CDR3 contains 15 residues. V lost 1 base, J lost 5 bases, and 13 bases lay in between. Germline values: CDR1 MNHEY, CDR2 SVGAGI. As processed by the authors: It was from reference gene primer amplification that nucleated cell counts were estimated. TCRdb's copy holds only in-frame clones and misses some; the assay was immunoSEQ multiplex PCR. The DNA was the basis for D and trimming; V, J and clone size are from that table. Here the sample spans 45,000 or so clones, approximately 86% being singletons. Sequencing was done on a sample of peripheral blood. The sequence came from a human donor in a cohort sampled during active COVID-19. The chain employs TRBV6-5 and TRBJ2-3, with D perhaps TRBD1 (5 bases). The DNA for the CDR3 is TGTGCCAGCAGTTACTTTGGGGCAAAGGGAGATACGCAGTATTTT. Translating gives CASSYFGAKGDTQYF.